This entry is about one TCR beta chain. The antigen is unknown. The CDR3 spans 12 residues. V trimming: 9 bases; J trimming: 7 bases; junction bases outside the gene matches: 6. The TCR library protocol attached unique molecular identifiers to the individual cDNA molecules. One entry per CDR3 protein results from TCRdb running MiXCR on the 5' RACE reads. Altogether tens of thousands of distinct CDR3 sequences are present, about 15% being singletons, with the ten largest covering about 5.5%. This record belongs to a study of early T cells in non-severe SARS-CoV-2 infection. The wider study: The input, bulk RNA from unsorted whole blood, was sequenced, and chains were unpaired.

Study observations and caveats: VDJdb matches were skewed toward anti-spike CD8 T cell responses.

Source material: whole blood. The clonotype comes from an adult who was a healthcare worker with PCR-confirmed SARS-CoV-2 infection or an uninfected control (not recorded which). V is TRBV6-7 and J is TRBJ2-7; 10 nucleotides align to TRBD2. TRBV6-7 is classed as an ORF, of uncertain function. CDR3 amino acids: CARPAGGYEQYF. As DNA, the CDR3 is TGTGCCAGGCCAGCGGGAGGGTATGAGCAGTACTTC.